This TCR beta chain was obtained from a study of shared clonotypes between healthy human individuals. Study as a whole: Donor ages ranged 18 to 49 years: a couple of women, a few men.

The table came from immunoSEQ multiplex PCR; TCRdb's copy has only in-frame clones and leaves some out. The repertoire holds about 490,000 clones, 76% seen once, with 10% to 15% in the top ten. Trimming cost V 3 bases and J 8 bases, with 17 bases left between them. This CDR3 spans 15 amino acids. Germline assignment: CDR1 LNHDA and CDR2 SQIVND (reference sequence). The receptor was isolated from a woman aged 40 to 55 in good health. Some clones in this sample may be carry-over from other donors' samples. The chain uses TRBV19 and TRBJ2-1, with unresolved D. Sequenced input: PBMCs. CDR3 residues: CASSMARAESHEQFF. CDR3 bases: TGTGCCAGTAGTATGGCCCGGGCCGAGTCCCATGAGCAGTTCTTC.